This T cell receptor beta chain was recorded in a study of CXCR3-negative and CXCR3-positive naive CD8 T cells. On the study more broadly: Every library held about 1.5 +/- 0.3 million TRB reads, and the total came to around 130 million.

Study-wide points: Comparison of naive cells showed more hydrophobic TRB CDR3s in CXCR3-positive than in CXCR3-negative naive cells. Both naive subsets carried similar amounts of surface CD5, so TCR strength was inferred from TRB CDR3 properties. Partly lower CXCR3 expression followed cryopreservation, and most assays relied on fresh PBMCs.

UMI-labeled 5' RACE yielded the TRB cDNA libraries. TCRdb reprocessed the 5' RACE reads and reports one entry per CDR3 protein, with no DNA. The listing contains roughly 130,000 distinct CDR3 sequences. CDR1 MNHEY and CDR2 SVGEGT come from the germline V gene. The CDR3 loop spans 15 amino acids. As for this clonotype: Antigen specificity is unknown.

This TCR was recovered from a human donor in good health. Some clones in this sample may be carry-over from other donors' samples. The chain couples TRBV6-2 or TRBV6-3 to TRBJ2-2; checking the TCRdb D call of TRBD1 is not possible without DNA. Sequenced input: naive CXCR3+ CD8+ T cells from blood. As to subset: CD45RO-CCR7+CD27+CD95- naive CD8+ T cells expressing CXCR3 (TNR3+). CDR3 sequence: CASRDNRVETGELFF.